These 9 T cell receptor beta chains came from one sample sequenced in a study of cytomegalovirus exposure and HLA in healthy donors. Primers: 60 Vbeta forward and 13 Jbeta reverse. The method was immunoSEQ multiplex PCR; TCRdb's version includes in-frame clones alone and lacks a portion of them. The table includes roughly 120,000 clones, over 65% detected once. The sequenced material came from PBMCs. The source of these receptors is a woman aged 30 to 39 in good health and CMV-seropositive.

CDR3 nucleotides: TGTGCCAGCAGTTTGGAGCGGGGGGTCTACAATGAGCAGTTCTTC. This translates into CASSLERGVYNEQFF. This rearrangement joins TRBV27 to TRBJ2-1, with 9 positions matching TRBD2. The CDR3 is 15 amino acids. J lost 3 bases, V lost 3 bases, and 3 bases had no gene match. Per germline, CDR1 MNHEY and CDR2 SMNVEV (reference sequence).

CDR3 DNA: TGCGCCAGCAGCTTGGCACAGGGAGCAGATACGCAGTATTTT. Residues: CASSLAQGADTQYF. The chain links TRBV5-1 to TRBJ2-3, with D tentatively TRBD1 (6 bases). Germline assignment: CDR1 SGHRS and CDR2 YFSETQ. The CDR3 covers 14 residues. Trimming shortened V by 0 bases and J by 4 bases, and 9 bases separated the two germline ends.

The chain has TRBV18 and TRBJ1-1; TRBD1 is a possible D gene (5 bases). Germline V gives CDR1 KGHSH, CDR2 LQKENI. The CDR3 is 15 amino acids. Trimming cost V 1 base and J 0 bases, with 9 bases left between them. CDR3 DNA sequence: TGTGCCAGCTCACCACAACAGGAAATGAACACTGAAGCTTTCTTT. The encoded protein is CASSPQQEMNTEAFF.

The rearrangement uses TRBV5-4 and TRBJ2-5, with 10 bases lining up with TRBD1. The J segment lost 2 bases and the V segment lost 5 bases, leaving 6 bases of the junction unmatched. Per germline, CDR1 SGHNT and CDR2 YYREEE (reference sequence). This CDR3 has 15 amino acids. For the CDR3, the DNA is TGTGCCAGCAGTAAATCGGGACAGGGGCAAGAGACCCAGTACTTC. Its protein is CASSKSGQGQETQYF.

The V call is TRBV10-3, the J call TRBJ2-5; possible D gene TRBD1, 5 bases. The germline CDR1 and CDR2 sequences are ENHRY and SYGVKD. The CDR3 has 14 residues. Trimming removed 0 bases at V and 2 bases at J, with 7 bases between. The CDR3 reads CAISESQGQETQYF. CDR3 in DNA: TGTGCCATCAGTGAGTCTCAGGGTCAAGAGACCCAGTACTTC.

This rearrangement joins TRBV5-6 to TRBJ2-3; 10 nucleotides line up with TRBD1. Germline values: CDR1 SGHDT, CDR2 YYEEEE. The junction had 5 bases not matched to a gene; V was cut back by 4 bases and J by 3 bases. The CDR3 is made up of 15 amino acids. The CDR3 is CASSTRDRGTDTQYF. The DNA for the CDR3 is TGTGCCAGCAGCACCCGGGACAGGGGTACAGATACGCAGTATTTT.

This clone was seen a handful of times. This chain connects TRBV5-6 to TRBJ1-6, with D tentatively TRBD1 (6 bases). CDR3 size: 15 residues. CDR1 SGHDT and CDR2 YYEEEE come from the germline V gene. The V end lost 4 bases, the J end lost 10 bases, and 18 bases lay between the germline ends. The CDR3 is CASSTFEGVRSPLHF. CDR3 DNA: TGTGCCAGCAGCACCTTCGAGGGGGTGAGGTCACCCCTCCACTTT.

This sequence joins TRBV4-2 and TRBJ2-5; TRBD2 matches at 14 bases. Germline trimming cut 0 bases from V and 4 bases from J; bases unmatched to any gene: 13. Germline values: CDR1 LGHNA, CDR2 YNFKEQ. The CDR3 consists of 20 residues. The CDR3 region is CASSQDRRGTSGGFRETQYF. For the CDR3, the DNA is TGTGCCAGCAGCCAAGACCGCCGCGGGACTAGCGGGGGATTTAGAGAGACCCAGTACTTC.

The rearrangement uses TRBV6-6 and TRBJ2-3; TRBD2 agrees at 13 bases. The V segment lost 4 bases and the J segment 3 bases; nucleotides outside the gene matches: 4. Germline V gene data show CDR1 as MNHNY and CDR2 as SVGAGI (reference sequence). CDR3 length: 16 amino acids. CDR3 protein: CASSSTSGGPTDTQYF. CDR3 sequence (DNA): TGTGCCAGCAGTTCGACTAGCGGGGGGCCAACAGATACGCAGTATTTT.